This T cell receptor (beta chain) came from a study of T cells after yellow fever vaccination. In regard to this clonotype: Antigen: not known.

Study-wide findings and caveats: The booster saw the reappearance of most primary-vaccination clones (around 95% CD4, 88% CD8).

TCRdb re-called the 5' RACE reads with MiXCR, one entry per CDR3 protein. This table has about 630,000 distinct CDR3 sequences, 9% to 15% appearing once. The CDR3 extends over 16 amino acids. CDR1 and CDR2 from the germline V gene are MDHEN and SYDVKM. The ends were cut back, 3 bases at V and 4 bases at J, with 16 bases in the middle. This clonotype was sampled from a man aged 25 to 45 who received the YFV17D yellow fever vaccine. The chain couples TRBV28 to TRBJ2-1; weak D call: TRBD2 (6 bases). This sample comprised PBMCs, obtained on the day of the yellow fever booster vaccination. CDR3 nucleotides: TGTGCCAGCAGTTTCCATGGGGGGAGTAGGTACAATGAGCAGTTCTTC. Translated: CASSFHGGSRYNEQFF.